A single sample gave rise to the 21 T cell receptor beta chains below, sequenced in a study of T cell changes during pregnancy in multiple sclerosis. Libraries were prepared by immunoSEQ multiplex PCR; TCRdb keeps only in-frame clonotypes and omits some of them. Here the sample spans under 55,000 clones, around 92% being singletons. The sample here was CD4+ T cells from peripheral blood mononuclear cells, taken in the third trimester of pregnancy. These receptors all come from a female donor with multiple sclerosis, enrolled in a pregnancy study.

The V call is TRBV19, the J call TRBJ1-2; a weak D match, TRBD1 (5 bases). This CDR3 has 16 amino acids. From germline, CDR1 is LNHDA and CDR2 SQIVND (reference sequence). Deletions cut 7 bases from V and 5 bases from J, with 23 bases between. The CDR3 DNA is TGTGCCAGTACCTCACAAAGTGTGGGGGGGGAGTATGGCTACACCTTC. Translation gives CASTSQSVGGEYGYTF.

The chain carries TRBV4-3 and TRBJ2-5, with TRBD2 matching over 10 bases. V lost 3 bases and J lost 5; bases outside the gene matches: 9. Germline values: CDR1 LGHNA, CDR2 YSLEER. The CDR3 consists of 16 residues. CDR3 region: CASSQISSGGAETQYF. CDR3 DNA sequence: TGCGCCAGCAGCCAGATATCCAGCGGGGGGGCCGAGACCCAGTACTTC.

The chain is built from TRBV9 and TRBJ1-2, with D possibly being TRBD1 (5 bases). CDR1 and CDR2 (germline): SGDLS, YYNGEE. The CDR3 extends over 13 amino acids. The V gene lost 3 bases and the J gene lost 7 bases, with 13 bases spanning the gap. The CDR3: CASSGRRRGGYTF. CDR3 DNA sequence: TGTGCCAGCAGCGGAAGACGGAGGGGTGGCTACACCTTC.

The chain combines TRBV21-1 with TRBJ1-1. TRBV21-1 is a pseudogene locus. The CDR3 runs to 14 residues. The CDR3 region has the DNA TGTGCCAGCAGCGCAGAGGGTCAGAACACTGAAGCTTTCTTT. Its translation: CASSAEGQNTEAFF.

The chain is built from TRBV7-9 and TRBJ2-6; perhaps TRBD2 as D (5 bases). Trimming left V 5 bases short and J 4 bases short, with 15 bases between. Germline V CDR1 and CDR2: SEHNR, FQNEAQ (reference sequence). The CDR3 runs to 16 residues. Here the CDR3 reads CASSGLQSGGANVLTF. Here the CDR3 DNA reads TGTGCCAGCAGCGGTTTACAGAGCGGAGGGGCCAACGTCCTGACTTTC.

This clone was recorded once. The V and J genes are TRBV7-3 and TRBJ2-1; 8 positions agree with TRBD2. The CDR3 loop spans 15 amino acids. Looked up from germline, CDR1 is SGHTA and CDR2 is FQGTGA. V shed 3 bases and J 7 bases; nucleotides not matched to a gene: 8. CDR3 in DNA: TGTGCCAGCAGCTTTAGCGGGGCCTGGGGGAATGAGCAGTTCTTC. This codes for CASSFSGAWGNEQFF.

The chain joins TRBV30 to TRBJ2-5, with TRBD2 as a possible D gene (5 bases). The CDR3 has 12 amino acids. The V gene lost 1 base and the J gene lost 10 bases, with 13 bases spanning the gap. Germline V lookup: CDR1 GTSNPN, CDR2 SVGIG (reference sequence). CDR3: CAWSGRGRGQYF. In DNA form, the CDR3 reads TGTGCCTGGAGTGGAAGAGGTCGGGGCCAGTACTTC.

The rearrangement joins TRBV16 to TRBJ2-7; D gene ambiguous. Germline-derived CDR1 and CDR2 are KGHSY and FQNENV. V shed 0 bases and J shed 3 bases, with 9 bases lying between them. The CDR3 is 14 amino acids. This CDR3 reads CASSQSPGNYEQYF. CDR3 nucleotides: TGTGCCAGCAGCCAATCGCCAGGAAACTACGAGCAGTACTTC.

The chain links TRBV7-8 to TRBJ1-1, with 10 bases that match TRBD1. Trimming removed 1 base from V and 0 bases from J; junction bases left unmatched: 5. CDR3 size: 17 residues. CDR1 is SGHVS, CDR2 FQNEAQ, per germline. CDR3 sequence (DNA): TGTGCCAGCAGCTTAGTGGGACAGGGGACCCTGAACACTGAAGCTTTCTTT. It specifies CASSLVGQGTLNTEAFF.

This clone was seen just once. The chain carries TRBV19 and TRBJ2-7; 7 nucleotides agree with TRBD2. The CDR3 consists of 17 residues. Looked up from germline, CDR1 is LNHDA and CDR2 is SQIVND (reference sequence). V shed 1 base and J 5 bases; nucleotides not matched to a gene: 14. The CDR3, as DNA: TGTGCCAGTAGTATAGTCCGGCCGGGGGGAGGGTCGCACGAGCAGTACTTC. Protein product: CASSIVRPGGGSHEQYF. The full variable domain, in which reference TRBV19 and TRBJ2-7 provide the parts outside the CDR3, is DGGITQSPKYLFRKEGQNVTLSCEQNLNHDAMYWYRQDPGQGLRLIYYSQIVNDFQKGDIAEGYSVSREKKESFPLTVTSAQKNPTAFYLCASSIVRPGGGSHEQYFGPGTRLTVT.

J is TRBJ2-5 and V is TRBV4-1, with 8 bases lining up with TRBD2. The CDR3 length is 15 residues. After removal of 1 base from V and 2 bases from J, the junction contained 3 bases not matched to a gene. CDR1 and CDR2 (germline): MGHRA, YSYEKL. CDR3 residues: CASSQAQRGQETQYF. The CDR3 coding sequence is TGCGCCAGCAGCCAAGCCCAGCGGGGGCAAGAGACCCAGTACTTC.

This chain uses TRBV21-1 with TRBJ2-7; the table assigns TRBD2, which was not confirmed against the DNA. TRBV21-1 is marked as a pseudogene. This CDR3 has 16 amino acids. In DNA form, the CDR3 reads TGTGCCAGCAGCAAAGACGGGACTAGCAGACTCTACGAGCAGTACTTC. It encodes CASSKDGTSRLYEQYF.

The rearrangement uses TRBV2 and TRBJ1-2; maybe TRBD1 (6 bases). V was cut by 5 bases and J by 4 bases, with 14 bases left in between. Germline CDR1 reads SNHLY; CDR2 reads FYNNEI. This CDR3 spans 14 amino acids. CDR3 sequence reads: CASSSDRRIYGYTF. The CDR3 coding sequence is TGTGCCAGCAGTTCCGACAGGAGGATCTATGGCTACACCTTC. Looking up the rest from reference TRBV2 and TRBJ1-2 gives the full variable domain: EPEVTQTPSHQVTQMGQEVILRCVPISNHLYFYWYRQILGQKVEFLVSFYNNEISEKSEIFDDQFSVERPDGSNFTLKIRSTKLEDSAMYFCASSSDRRIYGYTFGSGTRLTVV.

This clone was found a few times. This rearrangement joins TRBV6-4 to TRBJ1-1; the D is unclear. Between the trimmed V and J ends, which lost 4 bases and 2 bases, there was a span of 20 bases. Germline CDR1 and CDR2: MRHNA and SNTAGT. The CDR3 is 17 amino acids. CDR3 residues: CASSVVYGRLANTEAFF. The CDR3 region has the DNA TGTGCCAGCAGTGTCGTTTATGGCAGGCTGGCAAACACTGAAGCTTTCTTT.

The chain combines TRBV7-9 with TRBJ2-7, with TRBD1 matching 10 bases. V shed 4 bases, J shed 3 bases, and the junction held 12 bases outside the gene matches. The V gene's germline CDR1 is SEHNR and CDR2 FQNEAQ (reference sequence). This CDR3 has 17 amino acids. The CDR3 coding sequence is TGTGCCAGCAGCTCAAATTTAGCTGACAGGGGGCACTACGAGCAGTACTTC. The encoded protein is CASSSNLADRGHYEQYF.

The chain couples TRBV4-1 to TRBJ2-5, with 7 bases fitting TRBD2. Germline CDR1 MGHRA, CDR2 YSYEKL. Trimming removed 1 base from V and 2 bases from J; junction bases left unmatched: 7. The CDR3 has 16 amino acids. The CDR3 spells CASSQADSGPQETQYF. CDR3 coding DNA: TGCGCCAGCAGCCAAGCCGATAGCGGGCCGCAAGAGACCCAGTACTTC.

V is TRBV10-3 and J is TRBJ2-2, with 7 positions matching TRBD1. Germline V gene sequence: CDR1 ENHRY, CDR2 SYGVKD. Trimming removed 8 bases from V and 3 bases from J; junction bases left unmatched: 9. CDR3 length: 15 residues. CDR3 residues: CAIGPGTVYTGELFF. CDR3 in DNA: TGTGCCATCGGCCCCGGGACAGTTTACACCGGGGAGCTGTTTTTT.

The gene calls are TRBV7-7 and TRBJ2-3; possibly TRBD2 for D (5 bases). Germline V gene lookup returns CDR1 SSHAT and CDR2 FNYEAQ (reference sequence). Trimming removed 1 base from V and 4 bases from J, with 9 bases in between. The CDR3 is made up of 14 amino acids. The CDR3 DNA follows: TGTGCCAGCAGCTTAGGTCTAGCCCCAGATACGCAGTATTTT. This translates into CASSLGLAPDTQYF.

This clone showed up just once. This rearrangement joins TRBV2 to TRBJ1-1; TRBD1 matches at 10 bases. The junction had 2 bases not matched to a gene; V was cut back by 6 bases and J by 4 bases. This CDR3 region has 13 residues. Germline CDR1 is SNHLY and CDR2 is FYNNEI. CDR3 loop: CASRGDRGTEAFF. CDR3 nucleotides: TGTGCCAGCAGAGGGGACAGGGGCACTGAAGCTTTCTTT.

The chain uses TRBV7-2 and TRBJ2-5; maybe TRBD1 (6 bases). The germline gives CDR1 SGHTA, CDR2 FQGNSA. The CDR3 has 14 residues. Trimming cost V 4 bases and J 2 bases, with 11 bases left between them. The CDR3: CASSSRTVQETQYF. The CDR3, as DNA: TGTGCCAGCAGCTCCCGGACAGTACAAGAGACCCAGTACTTC.

A single count supports this clone. J is TRBJ2-3 and V is TRBV7-2, with 9 bases lining up with TRBD1. Germline V gives CDR1 SGHTA, CDR2 FQGNSA. With 0 bases clipped from V and 5 bases from J, the junction kept 3 bases outside the gene matches. This CDR3 is built from 15 residues. The CDR3 sequence: CASSLAQGAGDTQYF. CDR3 in DNA: TGTGCCAGCAGCTTAGCACAGGGGGCGGGAGATACGCAGTATTTT. Variable domain in full (rest from reference TRBV7-2 and TRBJ2-3): GAGVSQSPSNKVTEKGKDVELRCDPISGHTALYWYRQSLGQGLEFLIYFQGNSAPDKSGLPSDRFSAERTGGSVSTLTIQRTQQEDSAVYLCASSLAQGAGDTQYFGPGTRLTVL.